The entry below describes one TCR beta chain. Antigen specificity is unknown. Patients selected for sequencing had displayed CD8+CD57+ cell expansion by flow cytometry. Genomic DNA, serving as template, underwent TCR beta VDJ and CDR3 profiling. TCRdb re-analysed the reads in MiXCR, keeping a single row per CDR3 protein. The table shows hundreds of thousands of distinct CDR3 sequences, with around 50% occurring only once. This sample is drawn from a study of CD8+CD57+ T cells in acquired aplastic anemia. Notes on the study in general: It was found that more than 25 CD8+ CDR3 sequences were shared between patients and controls.

Germline loops: CDR1 KGHDR, CDR2 SFDVKD. The ends lost 0 bases at V and 5 bases at J; junction bases unmatched: 5. This CDR3 has 17 amino acids. The V and J genes are TRBV24-1 and TRBJ2-5; 13 positions agree with TRBD2. Sequenced input: sorted CD4+, CD8+, or CD8+CD57+ T cells (not recorded which) from PBMCs. The clonotype comes from a human donor with aplastic anemia. CDR3 residues: CATSDLGLAGARETQYF. The CDR3 DNA reads TGTGCCACCAGTGATTTGGGACTAGCGGGGGCTAGGGAGACCCAGTACTTC.